What follows are 21 T cell receptor beta chains derived from one specimen sequenced in a study of vaccination effects on CD4 cells after COVID-19. Sequenced by immunoSEQ multiplex PCR; TCRdb stores in-frame clones only, minus some. The sample consists of some 27,000 clones, roughly two thirds of them appearing once. Culture proceeded for more than nine days, and CD4+ T cells were then isolated. The antigens these receptors bind are not known. The sample in question was CD4+ T cells from PBMCs cultured without peptide, obtained before COVID-19 vaccination. The receptors originated from a human donor who received a COVID-19 vaccine.

V is TRBV6-5 and J is TRBJ2-3; no clear D. The CDR3 loop spans 10 amino acids. The V end lost 10 bases, the J end lost 9 bases, and 11 bases lay between the germline ends. Germline values: CDR1 MNHEY, CDR2 SVGAGI. CDR3 bases: TGTGCCATTCTAGACGGGACGCAGTATTTT. It specifies CAILDGTQYF.

V usage is TRBV6-1 and J usage is TRBJ1-5; possible D gene TRBD1, 5 bases. V dropped 2 bases and J dropped 7 bases, with 12 bases sitting between them. There are 14 residues in the CDR3. Germline CDR1 and CDR2: MNHNS and SASEGT. The CDR3 region has the DNA TGTGCCAGCAGTGAAAATACGGGGCGCCAGCCCCAGCATTTT. Amino acids: CASSENTGRQPQHF.

The chain employs TRBV25-1 and TRBJ2-7; D may match TRBD1 or TRBD2 (6 bases each). The V end lost 6 bases, the J end lost 6 bases, and 15 bases lay between the germline ends. Germline V CDR1 and CDR2: MGHDK, SYGVNS. The CDR3 spans 13 residues. The CDR3 sequence: CASSTGAVREQYF. For the CDR3, the DNA is TGTGCCAGCAGCACGGGGGCGGTTCGCGAGCAGTACTTC.

CDR3: CSVIGARGTYEQYF. In nucleotides, the CDR3 is TGCAGCGTTATTGGCGCGAGGGGGACCTACGAGCAGTACTTC. The genes are TRBV29-1 and TRBJ2-7; possible D gene TRBD1, 6 bases. The CDR3 is 14 amino acids. V was shortened by 5 bases and J by 2 bases, with 16 bases between the two germline ends. Germline V gene sequence: CDR1 SQVTM, CDR2 ANQGSEA.

This clone was found once. The chain recombines TRBV18 with TRBJ2-7, with D maybe TRBD2 (6 bases). This CDR3 has 14 amino acids. Germline CDR1 KGHSH, CDR2 LQKENI. Between the trimmed V and J ends, which lost 6 bases and 6 bases, there was a span of 18 bases. CDR3 bases: TGTGCCAGCTCGCCCTCAGGGACTTCTGGCGAGCAGTACTTC. Residues: CASSPSGTSGEQYF.

The chain recombines TRBV3-1 (or the pseudogene TRBV3-2) with TRBJ2-1; no firm D call. This CDR3 has 11 amino acids. Trimming left V 2 bases short and J 7 bases short, with 3 bases between. Per germline, CDR1 LGHDT and CDR2 YNNKEL (reference sequence). Written as DNA, the CDR3 is TGTGCCAGCAGCCAAATTAATGAGCAGTTCTTC. The encoded protein is CASSQINEQFF.

The rearrangement uses TRBV9 and TRBJ1-3; 10 bases match TRBD1. J was trimmed by 3 bases and V by 3 bases; bases with no gene match: 3. Per germline, CDR1 SGDLS and CDR2 YYNGEE. This CDR3 contains 15 residues. CDR3 in amino acids: CASSGQGAIGNTIYF. For the CDR3, the DNA is TGTGCCAGCAGCGGACAGGGGGCAATTGGAAACACCATATATTTT.

This chain links TRBV11-2 with TRBJ1-1; D unresolved. V gave up 3 bases and J gave up 1 base, with 9 bases separating them. The germline gives CDR1 SGHAT, CDR2 FQNNGV. There are 14 residues in the CDR3. CDR3 in amino acids: CASSFSRGNTEAFF. CDR3 sequence (DNA): TGTGCCAGCAGCTTCTCACGGGGGAACACTGAAGCTTTCTTT.

This chain joins TRBV6-5 and TRBJ2-7, with a tentative D call TRBD2 (5 bases). Germline CDR1 and CDR2: MNHEY and SVGAGI. The CDR3 has 15 residues. The V and J ends lost 6 bases and 0 bases respectively, with 15 bases between them. This CDR3 reads CASREVPNYSYEQYF. DNA for the CDR3: TGTGCCAGCAGGGAGGTCCCAAATTACTCCTACGAGCAGTACTTC.

The rearrangement uses TRBV2 and TRBJ2-5, with TRBD2 identical over 12 bases. The CDR3 covers 16 residues. Germline V gives CDR1 SNHLY, CDR2 FYNNEI. The V gene end was trimmed by 2 bases and the J gene end by 2 bases; junction bases not matched to a gene: 3. CDR3 residues: CASSESSGGDQETQYF. CDR3 nucleotide sequence: TGTGCCAGCAGTGAATCTAGCGGGGGGGATCAAGAGACCCAGTACTTC.

The chain has TRBV5-6 and TRBJ2-5, with D possibly TRBD2 on 5 matching bases. This CDR3 has 14 residues. Trimming took off 5 bases at V and 4 bases at J, with 15 bases between the two ends. Germline V gene data show CDR1 as SGHDT and CDR2 as YYEEEE. CDR3 sequence: CASRIRMGRETQYF. As DNA, the CDR3 is TGTGCCAGCAGAATTCGGATGGGGAGAGAGACCCAGTACTTC.

This sequence joins TRBV7-9 and TRBJ1-5; D may be TRBD1 (5 bases). Per germline, CDR1 SEHNR and CDR2 FQNEAQ (reference sequence). V lost 1 base to trimming and J lost 6 bases, with 13 bases between them. The CDR3 runs to 15 residues. In nucleotides, the CDR3 is TGTGCCAGCAGCTTAGGTGTGGGGGTGACTCAGCCCCAGCATTTT. Protein: CASSLGVGVTQPQHF.

The genes are TRBV5-4 and TRBJ2-3; 11 nucleotides match TRBD1. The V gene's germline CDR1 is SGHNT and CDR2 YYREEE (reference sequence). The CDR3 length is 18 residues. The trim removed 5 bases at V and 1 base at J, leaving 12 bases unmatched. As DNA, the CDR3 is TGTGCCAGCAGGGGCCGGACAGGGGGCAGCCCCGGCACAGATACGCAGTATTTT. Translation: CASRGRTGGSPGTDTQYF.

The genes are TRBV27 and TRBJ2-3; the match to TRBD2 covers 9 bases. The germline gives CDR1 MNHEY, CDR2 SMNVEV (reference sequence). There are 12 residues in the CDR3. V shed 7 bases and J 8 bases; nucleotides not matched to a gene: 4. CDR3 nucleotide sequence: TGTGCCAGCACCTATAGCGGGGGTACGCAGTATTTT. The encoded protein is CASTYSGGTQYF.

This clone came up a few times. In DNA form, the CDR3 reads TGTGCCAGCAGTCAACAGCCGAACACTGAAGCTTTCTTT. Protein sequence: CASSQQPNTEAFF. V is TRBV11-1 and J is TRBJ1-1; D call uncertain. Germline V gene data show CDR1 as SGHAT and CDR2 as FQDESV (reference sequence). The CDR3 extends over 13 amino acids. With 6 bases removed from V and 1 base from J, the gap between germline ends came to 9 bases.

The chain combines TRBV19 with TRBJ2-5; 11 bases align to TRBD2. CDR3 length: 17 residues. The V segment lost 5 bases and the J segment 0 bases; nucleotides outside the gene matches: 8. In germline, CDR1 is LNHDA, CDR2 SQIVND (reference sequence). CDR3 protein: CASSVTSGDPYQETQYF. The CDR3 DNA follows: TGTGCCAGTAGTGTGACTAGCGGGGACCCGTACCAAGAGACCCAGTACTTC.

The chain recombines TRBV20-1 with TRBJ1-1; no definite D call. Trimming pared 3 bases from V and 3 bases from J, leaving 8 bases between. The length of the CDR3 is 12 residues. Germline CDR1 reads DFQATT; CDR2 reads SNEGSKA (reference sequence). DNA for the CDR3: TGCAGTGCTAGTAGGCAGGACACTGAAGCTTTCTTT. It codes for CSASRQDTEAFF.

The chain carries TRBV5-4 and TRBJ1-2, with D unclear. The CDR3 sequence is 14 residues long. The V gene lost 0 bases and the J gene lost 1 base, with 7 bases spanning the gap. Germline-derived CDR1 and CDR2 are SGHNT and YYREEE (reference sequence). The CDR3 coding sequence is TGTGCCAGCAGCTTGGCGGGCAGTAACTATGGCTACACCTTC. As protein: CASSLAGSNYGYTF.

V usage is TRBV6-1 and J usage is TRBJ1-4; unclear D gene. V gave up 3 bases and J gave up 7 bases, with 6 bases separating them. The CDR3 loop spans 12 amino acids. CDR1 and CDR2 from the germline V gene are MNHNS and SASEGT. CDR3 sequence (DNA): TGTGCCAGCAGTGATTCGAGTGAAAAACTGTTTTTT. Protein: CASSDSSEKLFF.

The V gene is TRBV2, the J gene TRBJ1-1, with D possibly being TRBD1 (5 bases). Trimming stripped 11 bases from V and 1 base from J, with 8 bases between. The CDR3 length is 11 residues. Germline V gene sequence: CDR1 SNHLY, CDR2 FYNNEI. The CDR3 DNA reads TGTGCCGGGGGGGAGAACACTGAAGCTTTCTTT. Translation: CAGGENTEAFF.

This clone was detected once. The rearrangement links TRBV6-1 to TRBJ2-3, with 8 bases identical to TRBD2. Germline trimming cut 3 bases from V and 2 bases from J; bases unmatched to any gene: 4. This CDR3 is 15 amino acids long. CDR1 and CDR2 from the germline V gene are MNHNS and SASEGT. CDR3 residues: CASSDGRGATDTQYF. The CDR3 nucleotides read TGTGCCAGCAGTGACGGGCGGGGGGCCACAGATACGCAGTATTTT.